Listed below are T cell receptor beta chains from one sample, sequenced in a study of technical replicates of blood from several donors. Data came from immunoSEQ multiplex PCR; TCRdb stores just in-frame clones and leaves some out. Of around 70,000 clones in the sample, around 93% were seen once. Sequenced sample: T cells isolated from PBMCs. The receptors come from a human donor in good health. Each CDR3 is given with its conserved first and last residue. Each record gives: V gene, J gene, D gene, clone size, CDR3 DNA, CDR3 protein. D genes are given only for firm matches. Not all rows give a size; the values are once, few, many and, for expanded clones, a class.

v_gene: TRBV9; j_gene: TRBJ2-3; d_gene: TRBD2; abundance: .; CDR3nt: TGTGCCAGCAGCCCAAGGACTAGCGGGGGCACAGATACGCAGTATTTT; CDR3aa: CASSPRTSGGTDTQYF
v_gene: TRBV6-4; j_gene: TRBJ1-2; d_gene: TRBD1; abundance: once; CDR3nt: TGTGCCAGCAGCCCCCTCGGGAGAGGGGGCAAGACCTCGGATGGCTACACCTTC; CDR3aa: CASSPLGRGGKTSDGYTF
v_gene: TRBV4-1; j_gene: TRBJ2-6; d_gene: .; abundance: .; CDR3nt: TGCGCCAGCAGCCAGGGGACTTTGGTCTCTGGGGCCAACGTCCTGACTTTC; CDR3aa: CASSQGTLVSGANVLTF
v_gene: TRBV4-1; j_gene: TRBJ1-2; d_gene: .; abundance: .; CDR3nt: TGCGCCAGCAGCCAAGGGGAGGACCGAGAGGGCACCTTC; CDR3aa: CASSQGEDREGTF
v_gene: TRBV30; j_gene: TRBJ1-3; d_gene: .; abundance: .; CDR3nt: TGTGCCTGGATATCCCCGGACAGCTCTGGAAACACCATATATTTT; CDR3aa: CAWISPDSSGNTIYF
v_gene: TRBV15; j_gene: TRBJ1-1; d_gene: .; abundance: few; CDR3nt: TGTGCCACCAGCAGAGATAACGGGGGTACTGAAGCTTTCTTT; CDR3aa: CATSRDNGGTEAFF
v_gene: TRBV10-2; j_gene: TRBJ2-7; d_gene: TRBD2; abundance: .; CDR3nt: TGCGCCAGCAGCGACCCGGGAGGGGGCTCCTACGAGCAGTACTTC; CDR3aa: CASSDPGGGSYEQYF
v_gene: TRBV7-9; j_gene: TRBJ2-1; d_gene: .; abundance: .; CDR3nt: TGTGCCAGCAGCTTACGAGCCCAAAATATAAATGAGCAGTTCTTC; CDR3aa: CASSLRAQNINEQFF
v_gene: TRBV25-1; j_gene: TRBJ2-7; d_gene: .; abundance: .; CDR3nt: TGTGCCAGCACTTTTTCGGGCGAGCAGTACTTC; CDR3aa: CASTFSGEQYF
v_gene: TRBV28; j_gene: TRBJ1-5; d_gene: .; abundance: .; CDR3nt: TGTGCCAGCAGTTACAGGACGTACAATCAGCCCCAGCATTTT; CDR3aa: CASSYRTYNQPQHF
v_gene: TRBV28; j_gene: TRBJ1-4; d_gene: .; abundance: .; CDR3nt: TGTGCCAGCAGCCTAAGGGGATATAATGAAAAACTGTTTTTT; CDR3aa: CASSLRGYNEKLFF
v_gene: TRBV29-1; j_gene: TRBJ1-1; d_gene: TRBD1; abundance: few; CDR3nt: TGCAGCGTTGATATAGGGGGCCCGAACACTGAAGCTTTCTTT; CDR3aa: CSVDIGGPNTEAFF
v_gene: TRBV7-8; j_gene: TRBJ2-2; d_gene: TRBD1; abundance: .; CDR3nt: TGTGCCAGCAGCTTAGAGGGACAGGGTCTAAGCACCGGGGAGCTGTTTTTT; CDR3aa: CASSLEGQGLSTGELFF
v_gene: TRBV5-4; j_gene: TRBJ1-2; d_gene: .; abundance: once; CDR3nt: TGTGCCAGCAGCTTGAGGACAGCAAACTATGGCTACACCTTC; CDR3aa: CASSLRTANYGYTF
v_gene: TRBV4-1; j_gene: TRBJ1-4; d_gene: TRBD1; abundance: .; CDR3nt: TGCGCCAGCAGTCCACGACAGGGGGGCCTCTACGATGGTGAAAAACTGTTTTTT; CDR3aa: CASSPRQGGLYDGEKLFF
v_gene: TRBV6-5; j_gene: TRBJ2-7; d_gene: TRBD1; abundance: .; CDR3nt: TGTGCCAGCAGTTACGCCACAGGGGGTGAGCAGTACTTC; CDR3aa: CASSYATGGEQYF
v_gene: TRBV6-1; j_gene: TRBJ2-2; d_gene: TRBD2; abundance: once; CDR3nt: TGTGCCAGCGGAAAACTAGCGGGAGCTGGGGAGCTGTTTTTT; CDR3aa: CASGKLAGAGELFF
v_gene: TRBV7-9; j_gene: TRBJ1-5; d_gene: .; abundance: .; CDR3nt: TGTGCCAGCAGCTGGGGGGATCAGCCCCAGCATTTT; CDR3aa: CASSWGDQPQHF
v_gene: TRBV7-8; j_gene: TRBJ2-7; d_gene: TRBD2; abundance: .; CDR3nt: TGTGCCAGCAGCTCTCGGACTAGCGGGAGTCTGTCCGAGCAGTACTTC; CDR3aa: CASSSRTSGSLSEQYF
v_gene: TRBV19; j_gene: TRBJ2-1; d_gene: .; abundance: .; CDR3nt: TGTGCCAGTACAACCCATTCCCTACTAGCAGGATACAATGAGCAGTTCTTC; CDR3aa: CASTTHSLLAGYNEQFF
v_gene: TRBV5-1; j_gene: TRBJ2-1; d_gene: .; abundance: .; CDR3nt: TGCGCCAGCAGCTTGGGGGACTTAGGGACCTACAATGAGCAGTTCTTC; CDR3aa: CASSLGDLGTYNEQFF
v_gene: TRBV10-3; j_gene: TRBJ1-3; d_gene: TRBD1; abundance: .; CDR3nt: TGTGCCATCAGTGGGACAGGGTCTGGAAACACCATATATTTT; CDR3aa: CAISGTGSGNTIYF
v_gene: TRBV27; j_gene: TRBJ2-5; d_gene: TRBD1; abundance: .; CDR3nt: TGTGCCAGCAGTATCCTGGGACAGCCAGAGACCCAGTACTTC; CDR3aa: CASSILGQPETQYF
v_gene: TRBV5-6; j_gene: TRBJ2-7; d_gene: TRBD2; abundance: .; CDR3nt: TGTGCCAGCAGCTACTGGACTAGCGGGGTTCCGATCGGCTACGAGCAGTACTTC; CDR3aa: CASSYWTSGVPIGYEQYF
v_gene: TRBV5-1; j_gene: TRBJ2-7; d_gene: TRBD1; abundance: few; CDR3nt: TGCGCCAGCAGTCAGGGGGTAGGGGTTGGAGAGCAGTACTTC; CDR3aa: CASSQGVGVGEQYF
v_gene: TRBV6-6; j_gene: TRBJ1-5; d_gene: TRBD1; abundance: .; CDR3nt: TGTGCCAGCAGCCCGAACAGGGGGCTCTCTAGCCCCCAGCATTTT; CDR3aa: CASSPNRGLSSPQHF
v_gene: TRBV2; j_gene: TRBJ2-2; d_gene: .; abundance: .; CDR3nt: TGTGCCAGCAGAGCTCCACAGGGTAACACCGGGGAGCTGTTTTTT; CDR3aa: CASRAPQGNTGELFF
v_gene: TRBV6-5; j_gene: TRBJ2-7; d_gene: .; abundance: .; CDR3nt: TGTGCCAGCAGAACCTCGGGAGTGGGTTCCTACGAGCAGTACTTC; CDR3aa: CASRTSGVGSYEQYF
v_gene: TRBV28; j_gene: TRBJ2-7; d_gene: TRBD2; abundance: once; CDR3nt: TGTGCCAGCAGTCAAGGTATCCCCTCTAGCGGGAGTACGTACGAGCAGTACTTC; CDR3aa: CASSQGIPSSGSTYEQYF
v_gene: TRBV5-1; j_gene: TRBJ2-7; d_gene: TRBD2; abundance: .; CDR3nt: TGCGCCAGCAGCTTGGTCCCGGGGGGTGAGAACTACGAGCAGTACTTC; CDR3aa: CASSLVPGGENYEQYF
v_gene: TRBV20-1; j_gene: TRBJ1-1; d_gene: .; abundance: .; CDR3nt: TGCAGTGCTAGTGTCTTCCAGGGAGCTTTCTTT; CDR3aa: CSASVFQGAFF
v_gene: TRBV11-2; j_gene: TRBJ2-7; d_gene: TRBD2; abundance: .; CDR3nt: TGTGCCAGCAGCTTAAGCCCCGCTAGCGGGGAGGTCGAGCAGTACTTC; CDR3aa: CASSLSPASGEVEQYF
v_gene: TRBV28; j_gene: TRBJ1-2; d_gene: .; abundance: .; CDR3nt: TGTGCCAGCAGTTTATCTTTGGGTTATTCGGGCTATGGCTACACCTTC; CDR3aa: CASSLSLGYSGYGYTF
v_gene: TRBV6-5; j_gene: TRBJ2-7; d_gene: TRBD1; abundance: .; CDR3nt: TGTGCCAGCAGTTACGCCCGGGACAGGGGAACCTACGAGCAGTACTTC; CDR3aa: CASSYARDRGTYEQYF
v_gene: TRBV27; j_gene: TRBJ1-1; d_gene: .; abundance: once; CDR3nt: TGTGCCAGCAGAGGGGGGGACACTTTTTTGAACACTGAAGCTTTCTTT; CDR3aa: CASRGGDTFLNTEAFF
v_gene: TRBV19; j_gene: TRBJ1-5; d_gene: .; abundance: .; CDR3nt: TGTGCCAGTAGTATAGGTAGGCAGGGACTTCAGCCCCAGCATTTT; CDR3aa: CASSIGRQGLQPQHF
v_gene: TRBV6-1; j_gene: TRBJ2-7; d_gene: TRBD2; abundance: .; CDR3nt: TGTGCCAGCAGTGCTAGCGGGAGGGGACTTGAGCAGTACTTC; CDR3aa: CASSASGRGLEQYF
v_gene: TRBV11-2; j_gene: TRBJ2-1; d_gene: .; abundance: .; CDR3nt: TGTGCCAGCAGTCCCCGCCAGATTTACAATGAGCAGTTCTTC; CDR3aa: CASSPRQIYNEQFF
v_gene: TRBV30; j_gene: TRBJ2-3; d_gene: TRBD2; abundance: .; CDR3nt: TGTGCCTGGAGTTTTAATAGCGGGGGGTCGGATACGCAGTATTTT; CDR3aa: CAWSFNSGGSDTQYF
v_gene: TRBV4-2; j_gene: TRBJ2-1; d_gene: TRBD2; abundance: .; CDR3nt: TGTGCCAGCAGCCCGAACGGGGGGGTTAGGAATGAGCAGTTCTTC; CDR3aa: CASSPNGGVRNEQFF
v_gene: TRBV5-8; j_gene: TRBJ2-7; d_gene: TRBD1; abundance: once; CDR3nt: TGTGCCAGCAGCGACAGGGGGTCCTCCTACGAGCAGTACTTC; CDR3aa: CASSDRGSSYEQYF
v_gene: TRBV5-1; j_gene: TRBJ2-2; d_gene: .; abundance: .; CDR3nt: TGCGCCAGCAGCTTGCCCATGGGGGCTTCGAACACCGGGGAGCTGTTTTTT; CDR3aa: CASSLPMGASNTGELFF
v_gene: TRBV7-9; j_gene: TRBJ1-5; d_gene: TRBD1; abundance: .; CDR3nt: TGTGCCAGCAGCCCAGAGGGACAGAACAATCAGCCCCAGCATTTT; CDR3aa: CASSPEGQNNQPQHF
v_gene: TRBV5-4; j_gene: TRBJ2-3; d_gene: .; abundance: once; CDR3nt: TGTGCCAGCAGCAAAACTAGCACAGATACGCAGTATTTT; CDR3aa: CASSKTSTDTQYF
v_gene: TRBV15; j_gene: TRBJ2-4; d_gene: TRBD1; abundance: .; CDR3nt: TGTGCCACCAGCAGAGGGACAGGGCCGGGGCAAAACATTCAGTACTTC; CDR3aa: CATSRGTGPGQNIQYF
v_gene: TRBV5-1; j_gene: TRBJ2-7; d_gene: TRBD1; abundance: .; CDR3nt: TGCGCCAGCAGCTTCGGACAGGGGACCTACGAGCAGTACTTC; CDR3aa: CASSFGQGTYEQYF
v_gene: TRBV7-9; j_gene: TRBJ1-2; d_gene: TRBD1; abundance: .; CDR3nt: TGTGCCAGCAGCCCTGGGACAGTCCAGACTAACTATGGCTACACCTTC; CDR3aa: CASSPGTVQTNYGYTF
v_gene: TRBV9; j_gene: TRBJ1-1; d_gene: .; abundance: once; CDR3nt: TGTGCCAGCAGCGTATACGGAGGCACTGAAGCTTTCTTT; CDR3aa: CASSVYGGTEAFF
v_gene: TRBV11-2; j_gene: TRBJ2-6; d_gene: .; abundance: .; CDR3nt: TGTGCCAGCAGCTTCTACAGGGGGGGAGGCTCTGGGGCCAACGTCCTGACTTTC; CDR3aa: CASSFYRGGGSGANVLTF
v_gene: TRBV13; j_gene: TRBJ2-1; d_gene: TRBD2; abundance: .; CDR3nt: TGTGCCAGCAGCGCCGGGACTAGGGACTATATATCCTACAATGAGCAGTTCTTC; CDR3aa: CASSAGTRDYISYNEQFF
v_gene: TRBV7-9; j_gene: TRBJ2-5; d_gene: .; abundance: .; CDR3nt: TGTGCCAGCAGCTTAGCAGTCGGGGAGACCCAGTACTTC; CDR3aa: CASSLAVGETQYF
v_gene: TRBV4-1; j_gene: TRBJ1-1; d_gene: TRBD1; abundance: .; CDR3nt: TGCGCCAGCAGCCAAGATAGGGGGCGGATGGAAGCTTTCTTT; CDR3aa: CASSQDRGRMEAFF
v_gene: TRBV18; j_gene: TRBJ2-1; d_gene: TRBD2; abundance: .; CDR3nt: TGTGCCAGCTCACTAGCGGGAGTTAATGAGCAGTTCTTC; CDR3aa: CASSLAGVNEQFF